This is a list of T cell receptor beta chains from one sample in a study of neurological immune-mediated disorders. In TCRdb, the 5' RACE reads were re-called with MiXCR into one record per CDR3 protein. The top ten hold 4.4% of the sample, which has 40,000 or so distinct CDR3 sequences, under 9.5% seen once. Sequenced input: PBMCs. These TCRs come from a woman between 35 and 50 years old in good health. CDR3s include the opening cysteine and the closing phenylalanine or tryptophan. The D gene is left open where the match is weak. Clone sizes are given selectively: once, few, many, or a class where the clone is expanded.

TRBV7-2	TRBJ1-5	many	.	TGTGCCAGCAGCCGATCACGGGATCAGCCCCAGCATTTT	CASSRSRDQPQHF
TRBV9	TRBJ2-5	.	TRBD2	TGTGCCAGCAGCGTAGCTAGCGGGGGGACAGAGACCCAGTACTTC	CASSVASGGTETQYF
TRBV28	TRBJ1-5	many	TRBD1	TGTGCCAGCAGCCGCCGGGACAGGGTACCATCGGCCCAGCATTTT	CASSRRDRVPSAQHF
TRBV28	TRBJ2-5	many	TRBD2	TGTGCCAGCAGTTTATTACCACTAGCGGGAAGCGCGGAGACCCAGTACTTC	CASSLLPLAGSAETQYF
TRBV29-1	TRBJ1-1	many	TRBD1	TGCAGCGCCGTAGACAGGGTCACTGAAGCTTTCTTT	CSAVDRVTEAFF
TRBV20-1	TRBJ2-3	many	.	TGCAGTGCTCGTAGACTCCAACGGCCGCAGTATTTT	CSARRLQRPQYF
TRBV15	TRBJ1-2	many	TRBD1	TGTGCCACCAGCAGAGATAGGGGGCCCTCAGCGGATGGCTACACCTTC	CATSRDRGPSADGYTF
TRBV5-4	TRBJ2-3	many	.	TGTGCCAGCAGCTGGGGGACTCTCACCCCCACAGATACGCAGTATTTT	CASSWGTLTPTDTQYF
TRBV9	TRBJ2-2	many	TRBD2	TGTGCCAGCAGCTGGGGGGGAGGGGACACCGGGGAGCTGTTTTTT	CASSWGGGDTGELFF
TRBV2	TRBJ1-1	many	.	TGTGCCAGCCGACTGTTCATGAACACTGAAGCTTTCTTT	CASRLFMNTEAFF
TRBV15	TRBJ1-1	many	.	TGTGCCACCAGCAGAGATCCCAGGGTAGGCACTGAAGCTTTCTTT	CATSRDPRVGTEAFF
TRBV6-6	TRBJ2-1	many	TRBD1	TGTGCCAGCAGCAGGGGGACCTACAATGAGCAGTTCTTC	CASSRGTYNEQFF
TRBV3-1	TRBJ2-1	many	TRBD2	TGTGCCAGCAGCCAGGATCAGCCTAGCGGGTTTAACAATGAGCAGTTCTTC	CASSQDQPSGFNNEQFF
TRBV6-1	TRBJ1-2	many	.	TGTGCCAGCAGACACTACGAGGGGCAGCGCTATGGCTACACCTTC	CASRHYEGQRYGYTF
TRBV12-3/TRBV12-4	TRBJ2-2	many	.	TGTGCCAGCAGTTTTAGGTCCACTAGGTTGGCCGGGGAGCTGTTTTTT	CASSFRSTRLAGELFF
TRBV14	TRBJ1-2	.	.	TGTGCCAGCAGCCCAAACCCTCGGGGGAGCGGCTACACCTTC	CASSPNPRGSGYTF
TRBV10-2	TRBJ1-5	many	.	TGCGCCAGCAGTCTAAGGGGGGATCAGCCCCAGCATTTT	CASSLRGDQPQHF
TRBV6-2/TRBV6-3	TRBJ2-1	many	TRBD2	TGTGCCAGCAGTTACTCGAGGGCTAGCGGGTCACCCTACAATGAGCAGTTCTTC	CASSYSRASGSPYNEQFF
TRBV9	TRBJ2-1	many	TRBD1	TGTGCCAGCAGCGTAGTGGCAGGGGGATTAATGGATGAGCAGTTCTTC	CASSVVAGGLMDEQFF
TRBV20-1	TRBJ2-7	many	TRBD2	TGCAGTGCTAGAGATCTAGCGGGAGGGTACGAGCAGTACTTC	CSARDLAGGYEQYF
TRBV7-9	TRBJ2-7	.	.	TGTGCCAGCAGCTTGGCCGTCGTGGGGGCCGAGCAGTACTTC	CASSLAVVGAEQYF
TRBV3-1	TRBJ2-1	many	.	TGTGCCAGCAGCTCCCCTGGTTCGGAGGGGTCGCAGTTCTTC	CASSSPGSEGSQFF
TRBV4-1	TRBJ2-3	medium-sized	TRBD2	TGCGCCAGCAGCCTGACTATCGGACGGGGGGAAGATACGCAGTATTTT	CASSLTIGRGEDTQYF
TRBV5-1	TRBJ2-5	many	.	TGCGCCAGCAGCTTGGCCGGGACTCCCTCCAAGACCCAGTACTTC	CASSLAGTPSKTQYF
TRBV6-6	TRBJ2-2	many	TRBD1	TGTGCCAGCAGTCCGCCGGGACAGGGGCGGACCGGGGAGCTGTTTTTT	CASSPPGQGRTGELFF
TRBV5-1	TRBJ2-1	many	.	TGCGCCAGCAGCTTGGTTGGGACTCCTAACTACAATGAGCAGTTCTTC	CASSLVGTPNYNEQFF
TRBV18	TRBJ2-3	many	.	TGTGCCAGCTCACTAGCAGATACGCAGTATTTT	CASSLADTQYF
TRBV20-1	TRBJ1-2	many	TRBD1	TGCAGTCCTAATCCGGGACAGGGGAGGTACACCTTC	CSPNPGQGRYTF
TRBV7-9	TRBJ1-1	few	.	TGTGCCAGCAGCTTAGGTCGGGACGTGGGTACTGAAGCTTTCTTT	CASSLGRDVGTEAFF
TRBV28	TRBJ2-6	many	.	TGTGCCAGCAGTCTGGTCCAGGGGTCTGGGGCCAACGTCCTGACTTTC	CASSLVQGSGANVLTF
TRBV9	TRBJ2-2	many	TRBD2	TGTGCCAGCAGCGTAGGATTTGGGGAGGCGGGAGTGACCGGGGAGCTGTTTTTT	CASSVGFGEAGVTGELFF
TRBV9	TRBJ1-2	many	.	TGTGCCAGCAGCGTAGGTGAGGGATCGTCTCATCGCTACACCTTC	CASSVGEGSSHRYTF
TRBV6-1	TRBJ2-3	many	TRBD1	TGTGCCAGCAGTCCGAGGACAGGCCTATACACAGATACGCAGTATTTT	CASSPRTGLYTDTQYF
TRBV21-1	TRBJ2-1	many	.	TGTGCCAGCAGTCCTTCAGGGGGCGATGAGCAGTTCTTC	CASSPSGGDEQFF
TRBV29-1	TRBJ1-1	many	.	TGCAGCGTTGAATGGGGGTTGAACACTGAAGCTTTCTTT	CSVEWGLNTEAFF
TRBV10-2	TRBJ2-7	many	.	TGCGCCAGCAGTGAAGGGGCCGAGCAGTACTTC	CASSEGAEQYF
TRBV6-1	TRBJ2-4	many	TRBD1	TGTGCCAGCAGCGTAAACCCGGGACAGGGGTCCATTCAGTACTTC	CASSVNPGQGSIQYF
TRBV18	TRBJ2-7	many	.	TGTGCCAGCTCACAAGAAACAGGGAACTACGAGCAGTACTTC	CASSQETGNYEQYF
TRBV2	TRBJ1-1	many	.	TGTGCCAGCTCGACCTCAGGGCGAGGGAGCACTGAAGCTTTCTTT	CASSTSGRGSTEAFF
TRBV4-2	TRBJ2-1	many	.	TGTGCCAGCAGCCTGAGACTGAACAATGAGCAGTTCTTC	CASSLRLNNEQFF
TRBV20-1	TRBJ2-7	many	TRBD2	TGCAGTGGGTCGGGGGGGGCCGCCTACGAGCAGTACTTC	CSGSGGAAYEQYF
TRBV2	TRBJ2-7	many	.	TGTGCCATCAACCCTCCCCCCCCGGGGAACGATTACGAGCAGTACTTC	CAINPPPPGNDYEQYF
TRBV28	TRBJ2-2	many	.	TGTGCCAGCCTTGGACACAACACCGGGGAGCTGTTTTTT	CASLGHNTGELFF